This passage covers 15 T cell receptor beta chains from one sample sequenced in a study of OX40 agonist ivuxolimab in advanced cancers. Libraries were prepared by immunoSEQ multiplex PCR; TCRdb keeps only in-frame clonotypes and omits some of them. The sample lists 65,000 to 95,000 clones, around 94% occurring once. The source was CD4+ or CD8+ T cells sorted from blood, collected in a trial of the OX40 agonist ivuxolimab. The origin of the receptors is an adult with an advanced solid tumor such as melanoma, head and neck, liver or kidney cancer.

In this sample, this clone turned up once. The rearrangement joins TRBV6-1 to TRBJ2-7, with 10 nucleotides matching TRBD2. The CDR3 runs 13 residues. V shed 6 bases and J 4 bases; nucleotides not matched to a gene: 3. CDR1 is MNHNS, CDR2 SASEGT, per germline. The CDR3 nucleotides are TGTGCCAGCAGGGCTAGCGGGAGTTACGAGCAGTACTTC. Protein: CASRASGSYEQYF.

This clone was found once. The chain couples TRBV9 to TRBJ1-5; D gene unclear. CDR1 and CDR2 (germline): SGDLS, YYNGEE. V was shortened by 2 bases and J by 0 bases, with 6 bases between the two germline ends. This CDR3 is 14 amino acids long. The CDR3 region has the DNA TGTGCCAGCAGCGTTCAGGATAGCAATCAGCCCCAGCATTTT. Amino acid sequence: CASSVQDSNQPQHF.

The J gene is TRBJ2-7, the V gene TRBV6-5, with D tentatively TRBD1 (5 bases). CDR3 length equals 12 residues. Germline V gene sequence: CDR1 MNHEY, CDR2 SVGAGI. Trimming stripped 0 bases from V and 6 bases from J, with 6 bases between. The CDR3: CASSYSDTEQYF. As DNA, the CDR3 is TGTGCCAGCAGTTACTCGGACACCGAGCAGTACTTC.

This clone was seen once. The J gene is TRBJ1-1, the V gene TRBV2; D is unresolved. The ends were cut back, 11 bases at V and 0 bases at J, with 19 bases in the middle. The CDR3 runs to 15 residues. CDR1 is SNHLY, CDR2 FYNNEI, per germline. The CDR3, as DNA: TGTGCCGGAGAGGCCTTCGGGGAGGTGAACACTGAAGCTTTCTTT. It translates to CAGEAFGEVNTEAFF.

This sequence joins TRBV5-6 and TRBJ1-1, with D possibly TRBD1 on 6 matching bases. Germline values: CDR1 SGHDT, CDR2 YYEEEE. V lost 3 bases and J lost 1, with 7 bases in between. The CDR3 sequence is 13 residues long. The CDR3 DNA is TGTGCCAGCAGCTCGACAGGGAACACTGAAGCTTTCTTT. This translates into CASSSTGNTEAFF.

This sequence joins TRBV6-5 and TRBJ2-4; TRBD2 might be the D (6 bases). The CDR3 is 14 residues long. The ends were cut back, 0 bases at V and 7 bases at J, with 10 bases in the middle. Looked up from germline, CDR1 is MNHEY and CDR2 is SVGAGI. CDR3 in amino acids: CASSYSTSGNIQYF. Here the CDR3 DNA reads TGTGCCAGCAGTTACTCGACTAGTGGGAACATTCAGTACTTC.

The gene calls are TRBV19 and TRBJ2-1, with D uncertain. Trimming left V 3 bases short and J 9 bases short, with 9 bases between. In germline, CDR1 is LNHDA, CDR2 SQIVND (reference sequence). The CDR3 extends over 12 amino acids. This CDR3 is CASSMKWGEQFF. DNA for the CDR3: TGTGCCAGTAGTATGAAGTGGGGTGAGCAGTTCTTC.

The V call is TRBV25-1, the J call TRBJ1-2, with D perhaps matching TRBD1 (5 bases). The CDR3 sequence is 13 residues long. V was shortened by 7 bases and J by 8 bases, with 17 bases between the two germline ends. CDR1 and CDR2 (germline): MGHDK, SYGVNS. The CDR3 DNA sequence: TGTGCCAGCACAGGCGGAAGGTGGGACGGCTACACCTTC. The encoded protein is CASTGGRWDGYTF.

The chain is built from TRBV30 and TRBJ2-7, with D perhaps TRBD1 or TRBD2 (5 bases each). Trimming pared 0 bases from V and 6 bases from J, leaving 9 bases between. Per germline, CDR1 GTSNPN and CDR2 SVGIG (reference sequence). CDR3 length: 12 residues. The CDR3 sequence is CAWSVGPSEQYF. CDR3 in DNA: TGTGCCTGGAGTGTGGGACCTTCCGAGCAGTACTTC.

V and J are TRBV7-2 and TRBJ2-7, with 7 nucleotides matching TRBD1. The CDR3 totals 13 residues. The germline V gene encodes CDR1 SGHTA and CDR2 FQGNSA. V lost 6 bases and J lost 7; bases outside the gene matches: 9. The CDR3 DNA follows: TGTGCCAGCAGGGGGGACAGTTTGTGGGAGCAGTACTTC. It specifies CASRGDSLWEQYF.

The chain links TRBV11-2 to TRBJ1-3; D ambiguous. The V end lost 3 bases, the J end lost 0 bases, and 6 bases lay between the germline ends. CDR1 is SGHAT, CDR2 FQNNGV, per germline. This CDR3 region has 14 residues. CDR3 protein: CASSLGYSGNTIYF. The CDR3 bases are TGTGCCAGCAGCTTGGGATACTCTGGAAACACCATATATTTT.

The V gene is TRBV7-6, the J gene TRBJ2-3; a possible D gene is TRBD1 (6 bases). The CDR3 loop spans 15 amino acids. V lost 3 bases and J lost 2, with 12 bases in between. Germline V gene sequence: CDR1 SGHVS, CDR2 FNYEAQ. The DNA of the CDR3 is TGTGCCAGCAGCTTTGGACAGTTCAACACAGATACGCAGTATTTT. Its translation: CASSFGQFNTDTQYF.

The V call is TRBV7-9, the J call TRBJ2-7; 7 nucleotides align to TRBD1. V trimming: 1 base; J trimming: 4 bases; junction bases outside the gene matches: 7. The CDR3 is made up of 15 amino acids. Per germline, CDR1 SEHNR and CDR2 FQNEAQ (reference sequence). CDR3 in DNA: TGTGCCAGCAGCTTAGTACCAGGGGGTCAGTACGAGCAGTACTTC. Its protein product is CASSLVPGGQYEQYF.

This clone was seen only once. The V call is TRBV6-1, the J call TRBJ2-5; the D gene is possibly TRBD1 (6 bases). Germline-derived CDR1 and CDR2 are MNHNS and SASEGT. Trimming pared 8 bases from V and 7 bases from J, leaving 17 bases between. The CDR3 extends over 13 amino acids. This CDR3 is CASGGTGSPTQYF. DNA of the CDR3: TGTGCCAGCGGAGGTACAGGGAGCCCGACCCAGTACTTC.

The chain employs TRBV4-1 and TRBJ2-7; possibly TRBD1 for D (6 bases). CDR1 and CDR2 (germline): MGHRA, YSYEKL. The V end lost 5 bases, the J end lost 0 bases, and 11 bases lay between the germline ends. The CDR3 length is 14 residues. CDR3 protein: CASSSDRRSYEQYF. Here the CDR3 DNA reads TGCGCCAGCAGCTCAGACAGGCGCTCCTACGAGCAGTACTTC.